The clone carrying this TCR beta chain has a single count. Sequencing was performed with immunoSEQ multiplex PCR; in TCRdb, only in-frame clones are kept and a portion is missing. The sample contains about 53,000 clones, roughly 92% of which appear only once. The CDR3 totals 16 residues. V gave up 0 bases and J gave up 2 bases, with 14 bases separating them. The germline V gene has CDR1 MNHNY and CDR2 SVGAGI (reference sequence). This entry is derived from a study of cytomegalovirus exposure and HLA in healthy donors. The donors were members of the validation cohort comprising approximately 110 subjects, separate from the roughly 670-subject first cohort.

V and J are TRBV6-6 and TRBJ2-7; the D gene is possibly TRBD1 (5 bases). The clonotype originates from a man younger than 30 in good health and CMV-seronegative. The sample comprised PBMCs. This chain's CDR3 is CASSYSPGRQTYEQYF. The DNA of the CDR3 is TGTGCCAGCAGTTACTCTCCGGGCAGACAGACCTACGAGCAGTACTTC.